This is a list of T cell receptor beta chains from one sample in a study of blood T cell repertoires in COVID-19. The assay was immunoSEQ multiplex PCR, and TCRdb's table has in-frame clones only and misses some. The table records some 70,000 clones, approximately 88% of them present only once. Sequencing input: peripheral blood. The receptor source for this set is a woman aged 70 to 79 with acute or convalescent COVID-19. Each CDR3 is given with its conserved first and last residue. D genes are given only for firm matches. Size tells how often a clone was seen (once, few, many) or the class of an expanded clone, and some rows leave it out.

TRBJ1-1 TRBV14 NA NA CASSPYTEAFF TGTGCCAGCAGCCCCTACACTGAAGCTTTCTTT
TRBJ2-2 TRBV28 few TRBD2 CASSLSVAGEAGELFF TGTGCCAGCAGTCTGTCGGTGGCGGGAGAGGCCGGGGAGCTGTTTTTT
TRBJ2-5 TRBV5-1 NA TRBD1 CASSLAGQGDQETQYF TGCGCCAGCAGCTTGGCCGGACAGGGGGATCAAGAGACCCAGTACTTC
TRBJ1-1 TRBV13 NA NA CASSLDRGPMNTEAFF TGTGCCAGCAGCTTAGATCGGGGTCCAATGAACACTGAAGCTTTCTTT
TRBJ2-1 TRBV7-3 NA NA CASSSGLYNEQFF TGTGCCAGCAGCTCCGGACTCTACAATGAGCAGTTCTTC
TRBJ2-2 TRBV28 NA TRBD2 CASSRVLALTGELFF TGTGCCAGCAGCAGGGTACTAGCGCTCACCGGGGAGCTGTTTTTT
TRBJ2-5 TRBV7-9 few NA CASSLRLDKETQYF TGTGCCAGCAGCTTACGACTGGACAAAGAGACCCAGTACTTC
TRBJ2-3 TRBV18 NA TRBD2 CASSPQGLAGVDTQYF TGTGCCAGCTCACCTCAGGGACTAGCGGGAGTGGATACGCAGTATTTT
TRBJ1-5 TRBV7-2 NA NA CASSLEGGEGNQPQHF TGTGCCAGCAGCTTAGAGGGAGGTGAAGGCAATCAGCCCCAGCATTTT
TRBJ1-1 TRBV3-1/TRBV3-2 NA NA CASSQTGLGTEAFF TGTGCCAGCAGCCAAACAGGGCTTGGCACTGAAGCTTTCTTT
TRBJ2-2 TRBV19 NA NA CASRLRGVGGELFF TGTGCCAGTAGACTTCGCGGGGTAGGCGGGGAGCTGTTTTTT
TRBJ2-3 TRBV18 NA TRBD1 CALTGALGDTQYF TGTGCCCTAACAGGGGCCCTGGGAGATACGCAGTATTTT
TRBJ2-3 TRBV7-9 NA TRBD2 CASSLSTSGGTDTQYF TGTGCCAGCAGCCTATCGACTAGCGGGGGTACAGATACGCAGTATTTT
TRBJ2-7 TRBV7-8 NA NA CASSLDGTPPYEQYF TGTGCCAGCAGCTTAGATGGCACCCCACCCTACGAGCAGTACTTC
TRBJ1-6 TRBV30 NA NA CAWAVSSSYNSPLHF TGTGCCTGGGCTGTCTCGAGCTCCTATAATTCACCCCTCCACTTT
TRBJ1-1 TRBV19 NA TRBD1 CASSMTGALEAFF TGTGCCAGTAGTATGACAGGGGCCCTTGAAGCTTTCTTT
TRBJ2-1 TRBV7-7 NA TRBD2 CASSSAVGGSGSQAHNEQFF TGTGCTAGCAGCTCCGCTGTGGGGGGAAGCGGGAGTCAGGCGCACAATGAGCAGTTCTTC